These 17 T cell receptor beta chains share one sample of origin, sequenced in a study of blood T cell repertoires in COVID-19. Data came from immunoSEQ multiplex PCR; TCRdb stores just in-frame clones and leaves some out. The table shows about 330,000 clones, with around 90% occurring only once. Sequenced: peripheral blood. These receptors originate from a man aged 30 to 45 with COVID-19, enrolled during active disease.

The V and J genes are TRBV5-1 and TRBJ1-2; D possibly corresponds to TRBD1 (5 bases). V was pared by 0 bases and J by 8 bases, with 17 bases between. Per the germline V gene, CDR1 is SGHRS and CDR2 is YFSETQ. The CDR3 covers 15 residues. In DNA form, the CDR3 reads TGCGCCAGCAGCTTGGGTTCTTGGACAAGTGAAGGCTACACCTTC. Residues: CASSLGSWTSEGYTF.

This rearrangement joins TRBV25-1 to TRBJ1-5; D not certain. Trimming shortened V by 0 bases and J by 0 bases, and 3 bases separated the two germline ends. The germline gives CDR1 MGHDK, CDR2 SYGVNS. This CDR3 is 14 amino acids long. CDR3 in amino acids: CASSEYVSNQPQHF. The CDR3 coding sequence is TGTGCCAGCAGTGAATACGTTAGCAATCAGCCCCAGCATTTT.

The chain recombines TRBV10-3 with TRBJ2-1; 8 nucleotides agree with TRBD2. CDR3 length: 15 amino acids. The V gene's germline CDR1 is ENHRY and CDR2 SYGVKD. V trimming: 3 bases; J trimming: 12 bases; junction bases outside the gene matches: 13. Here the CDR3 DNA reads TGTGCCATCAGTGATATTGGTAGCGGGATAGAAGGGCAGTTCTTC. Translation: CAISDIGSGIEGQFF.

The chain links TRBV7-9 to TRBJ2-1, with D maybe TRBD1 (6 bases). The length of the CDR3 is 15 residues. Trimming took 1 base from V and 7 from J, leaving 14 bases between them. Germline lookup yields CDR1 SEHNR and CDR2 FQNEAQ (reference sequence). The CDR3 DNA follows: TGTGCCAGCAGCTTAGTTGGGGTAGACAGGAATGAGCAGTTCTTC. As protein: CASSLVGVDRNEQFF.

The rearrangement uses TRBV2 and TRBJ1-5, with D uncertain. CDR3 length: 13 amino acids. With 4 bases removed from V and 4 bases from J, the gap between germline ends came to 8 bases. The V gene's germline CDR1 is SNHLY and CDR2 FYNNEI. CDR3 DNA: TGTGCCAGCAGTGGGGGAGGTAATCAGCCCCAGCATTTT. Translated: CASSGGGNQPQHF.

This chain uses TRBV29-1 with TRBJ1-2, with 10 nucleotides matching TRBD1. CDR1 is SQVTM, CDR2 ANQGSEA, per germline. The CDR3 totals 14 residues. The V gene end was trimmed by 6 bases and the J gene end by 0 bases; junction bases not matched to a gene: 4. This CDR3 reads CSVLGQGTNYGYTF. The CDR3 nucleotides read TGCAGCGTCTTGGGACAGGGGACTAACTATGGCTACACCTTC.

V is TRBV9 and J is TRBJ2-7; 8 bases are a match to TRBD1. The CDR3 length is 14 residues. V gave up 3 bases and J gave up 3 bases; unmatched junction bases: 5. Germline V gene data show CDR1 as SGDLS and CDR2 as YYNGEE. DNA for the CDR3: TGTGCCAGCAGCGCAGGACAGGGAGGCTACGAGCAGTACTTC. Translating it yields CASSAGQGGYEQYF.

This clone was detected only once. The genes are TRBV27 and TRBJ1-1, with D perhaps TRBD1 (6 bases). The germline CDR1 and CDR2 sequences are MNHEY and SMNVEV (reference sequence). V lost 5 bases, J lost 4 bases, and 20 bases lay in between. The CDR3 loop spans 16 amino acids. The CDR3 region is CASSPGQGRAPTEAFF. The CDR3 nucleotides are TGTGCCAGCAGTCCCGGGCAGGGGCGAGCGCCCACTGAAGCTTTCTTT.

The chain recombines TRBV5-8 with TRBJ2-1; TRBD1 matches at 7 bases. Per the germline V gene, CDR1 is SGHTS and CDR2 is YDEGEE. The CDR3 extends over 15 amino acids. Trimming cost V 2 bases and J 8 bases; bases outside gene matches: 10. CDR3 sequence (DNA): TGTGCCAGCAGCTTAAACCGGGACAGTTTACATGAGCAGTTCTTC. It codes for CASSLNRDSLHEQFF.

The chain combines TRBV6-5 with TRBJ2-7; 7 bases are a match to TRBD1. J was trimmed by 3 bases and V by 2 bases; bases with no gene match: 1. CDR3 length: 13 residues. Per germline, CDR1 MNHEY and CDR2 SVGAGI. CDR3 amino acids: CASSYHRGYEQYF. The CDR3 nucleotides read TGTGCCAGCAGTTACCACAGGGGCTACGAGCAGTACTTC.

J is TRBJ2-7 and V is TRBV11-3, with D possibly being TRBD2 (6 bases). The V gene's germline CDR1 is SGHNT and CDR2 YENEEA. The V gene lost 3 bases and the J gene lost 0 bases, with 9 bases spanning the gap. The CDR3 contains 14 residues. CDR3 coding DNA: TGTGCCAGCAGCTTTAGCGGTAGCTCCTACGAGCAGTACTTC. This sequence encodes CASSFSGSSYEQYF.

The chain links TRBV10-3 to TRBJ2-1; 10 positions match TRBD2. This CDR3 is built from 13 residues. Per germline, CDR1 ENHRY and CDR2 SYGVKD. Losses at the gene ends were 6 bases for V and 9 bases for J; bases not matched to a gene: 5. The CDR3 sequence is CAIRVASGGEQFF. CDR3 nucleotides: TGTGCCATCAGGGTGGCTAGCGGGGGTGAGCAGTTCTTC.

This clone appeared a few times. J is TRBJ1-4 and V is TRBV30, with 8 bases matching TRBD1. The CDR3 consists of 12 residues. V shed 3 bases and J 8 bases; nucleotides not matched to a gene: 2. Looked up from germline, CDR1 is GTSNPN and CDR2 is SVGIG (reference sequence). This CDR3 is CAWRQGDEKLFF. The CDR3 DNA sequence: TGTGCCTGGAGACAGGGGGACGAAAAACTGTTTTTT.

The J gene is TRBJ2-3, the V gene TRBV7-3, with a tentative D call TRBD1 (5 bases). CDR1 is SGHTA and CDR2 is FQGTGA in the germline V gene. The CDR3 is made up of 14 amino acids. V was pared by 1 base and J by 4 bases, with 9 bases between. CDR3 nucleotide sequence: TGTGCCAGCAGCTTAAGGAGACAGCCAGATACGCAGTATTTT. This sequence encodes CASSLRRQPDTQYF.

The chain links TRBV30 to TRBJ2-7, with D perhaps matching TRBD2 (6 bases). V was clipped by 4 bases and J by 2 bases, with 12 bases between them. The CDR3 sequence is 13 residues long. Germline V CDR1 and CDR2: GTSNPN, SVGIG (reference sequence). The CDR3 DNA reads as TGTGCCTGGACCCGGGACTTTACCTACGAGCAGTACTTC. Translation: CAWTRDFTYEQYF.

V usage is TRBV4-1 and J usage is TRBJ2-7, with D possibly TRBD1 on 6 matching bases. Trimming removed 1 base from V and 1 base from J, with 20 bases in between. This CDR3 is built from 18 residues. The germline V gene encodes CDR1 MGHRA and CDR2 YSYEKL. The DNA of the CDR3 is TGCGCCAGCAGCCAAGTTCTTAAGACGACAGGACGATCCTACGAGCAGTACTTC. Translation gives CASSQVLKTTGRSYEQYF.

The J gene is TRBJ1-1, the V gene TRBV27, with D possibly matching TRBD1 (5 bases). This CDR3 has 17 residues. Trimming removed 5 bases from V and 1 base from J, with 20 bases in between. Germline CDR1 reads MNHEY; CDR2 reads SMNVEV (reference sequence). DNA of the CDR3: TGTGCCAGCAGTCCCCGTACAGGCTCCTATGGGAACACTGAAGCTTTCTTT. Protein: CASSPRTGSYGNTEAFF.